This TCR beta chain stems from a study of shared clonotypes between healthy human individuals. General study results and limits: The study found lower generation probabilities in non-shared clonotypes than in those shared by all four donors. Sequencing of the sorted subsets was shown by rarefaction to be incomplete despite large depth. Naive CD4 clonotypes overlapped across a few donors at approximately 5.5%.

A roughly 220 ng quantity of DNA, roughly 32,000 T cell genomes, went into the sorted-subset replicate PCRs. TCRdb's table, derived via immunoSEQ multiplex PCR, lists solely in-frame clones and lacks some. This table has 2 million or so clones, around 96% appearing once. The ends were cut back, 6 bases at V and 0 bases at J, with 7 bases in the middle. The CDR3 spans 13 residues. Germline CDR1 and CDR2: SEHNR and FQNEAQ (reference sequence). Of note for this clone: Its antigen is undetermined.

CD8 cells classed as naive were CD45RO-negative and positively selected for CCR7, excluding terminally differentiated effector memory CD45RA+ cells. V is TRBV7-9 and J is TRBJ2-3; D is ambiguous. This TCR was sampled from a man aged 18 to 30 in good health. The sequenced sample was naive CD8+ T cells sorted from blood. The CDR3 is CASRGGSTDTQYF. The CDR3 coding sequence is TGTGCCAGCAGGGGTGGGAGCACAGATACGCAGTATTTT.